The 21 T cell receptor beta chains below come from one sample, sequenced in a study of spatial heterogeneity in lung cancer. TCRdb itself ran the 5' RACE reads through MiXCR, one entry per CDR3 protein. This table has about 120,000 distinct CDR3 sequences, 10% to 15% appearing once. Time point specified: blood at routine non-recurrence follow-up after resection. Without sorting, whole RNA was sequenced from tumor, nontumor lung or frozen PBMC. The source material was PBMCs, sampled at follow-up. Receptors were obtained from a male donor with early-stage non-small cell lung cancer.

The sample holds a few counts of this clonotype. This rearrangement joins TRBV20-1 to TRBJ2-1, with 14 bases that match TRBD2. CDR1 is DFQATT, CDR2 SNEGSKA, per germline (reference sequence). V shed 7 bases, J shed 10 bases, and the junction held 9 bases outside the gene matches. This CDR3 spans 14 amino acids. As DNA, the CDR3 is TGCAGTGGAGAGACTAGCGGGGGGGCTCGGGAGCAGTTCTTC. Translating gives CSGETSGGAREQFF.

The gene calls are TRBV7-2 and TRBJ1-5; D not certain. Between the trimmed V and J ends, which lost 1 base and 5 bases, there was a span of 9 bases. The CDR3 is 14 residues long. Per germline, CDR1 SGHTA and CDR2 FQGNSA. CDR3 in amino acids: CASSLDGVYQPQHF. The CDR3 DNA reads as TGTGCCAGCAGCTTAGACGGAGTATATCAGCCCCAGCATTTT.

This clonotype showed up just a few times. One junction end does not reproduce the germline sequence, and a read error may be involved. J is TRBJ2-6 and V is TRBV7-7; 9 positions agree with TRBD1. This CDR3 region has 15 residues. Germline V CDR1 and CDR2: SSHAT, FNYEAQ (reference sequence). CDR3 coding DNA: TGTGCTAGCAGCCCACAGGGGGCAGGGGCCAACGTCCTGACTTTC. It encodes CASSPQGAGANVLTF.

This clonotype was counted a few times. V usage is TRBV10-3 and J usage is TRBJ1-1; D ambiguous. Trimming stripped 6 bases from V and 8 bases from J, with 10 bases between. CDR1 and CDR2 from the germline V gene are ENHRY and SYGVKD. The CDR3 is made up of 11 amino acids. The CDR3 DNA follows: TGTGCCATCAGAAGTACAAGGGAAGCTTTCTTT. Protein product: CAIRSTREAFF.

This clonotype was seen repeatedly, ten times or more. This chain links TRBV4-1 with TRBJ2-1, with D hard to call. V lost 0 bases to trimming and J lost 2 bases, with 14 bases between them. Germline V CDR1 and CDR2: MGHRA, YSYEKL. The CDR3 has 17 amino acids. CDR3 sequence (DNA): TGCGCCAGCAGCCAAGAGGCGGCAGGTCGTGCCTACAATGAGCAGTTCTTC. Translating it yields CASSQEAAGRAYNEQFF.

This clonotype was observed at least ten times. DNA for the CDR3: TGCAGTGCTGAGCTGGGGAAGGGCTATGGCTACACCTTC. Its protein is CSAELGKGYGYTF. V usage is TRBV20-1 and J usage is TRBJ1-2; unclear D gene. CDR1 and CDR2 (germline): DFQATT, SNEGSKA (reference sequence). The V end was cut by 5 bases, the J end by 4 bases, with 14 bases between. The CDR3 runs to 13 residues.

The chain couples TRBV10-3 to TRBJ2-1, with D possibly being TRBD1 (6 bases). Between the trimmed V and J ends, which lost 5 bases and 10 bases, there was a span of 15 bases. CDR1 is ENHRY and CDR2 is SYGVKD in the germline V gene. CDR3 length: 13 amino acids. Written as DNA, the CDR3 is TGTGCCATCAGTAGGGACATTGGGACGGAGCAGTTCTTC. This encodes CAISRDIGTEQFF.

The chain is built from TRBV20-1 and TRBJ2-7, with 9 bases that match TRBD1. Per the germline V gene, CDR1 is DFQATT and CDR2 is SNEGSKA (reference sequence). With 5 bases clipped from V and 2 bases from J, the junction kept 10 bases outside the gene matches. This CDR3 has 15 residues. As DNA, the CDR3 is TGCAGTGCTGCCCACAGGGGGCTAGCGACCTACGAGCAGTACTTC. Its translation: CSAAHRGLATYEQYF.

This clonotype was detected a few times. As DNA, the CDR3 is TGTGCCAGCAGCCCCCCGGGGGGCACTGGCTACACCTTC. Residues: CASSPPGGTGYTF. V usage is TRBV7-9 and J usage is TRBJ1-2; a weak D match, TRBD1 (6 bases). V dropped 5 bases and J dropped 7 bases, with 14 bases sitting between them. This CDR3 region has 13 residues. Germline V gene data show CDR1 as SEHNR and CDR2 as FQNEAQ (reference sequence).

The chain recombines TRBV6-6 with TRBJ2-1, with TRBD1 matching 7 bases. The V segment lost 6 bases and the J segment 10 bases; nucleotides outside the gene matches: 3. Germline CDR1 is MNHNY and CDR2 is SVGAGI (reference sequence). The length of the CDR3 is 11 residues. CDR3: CASRTGSEQFF. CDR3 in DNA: TGTGCCAGCAGGACAGGGAGCGAGCAGTTCTTC.

The CDR3 loop is CASSESGQGRSNQPQHF. CDR3 nucleotide sequence: TGCGCCAGCAGTGAGTCGGGGCAGGGAAGGAGCAATCAGCCCCAGCATTTT. The chain recombines TRBV10-2 with TRBJ1-5, with a tentative D call TRBD1 (5 bases). Trimming stripped 0 bases from V and 1 base from J, with 13 bases between. The CDR3 contains 17 residues. Germline V gives CDR1 WSHSY, CDR2 SAAADI.

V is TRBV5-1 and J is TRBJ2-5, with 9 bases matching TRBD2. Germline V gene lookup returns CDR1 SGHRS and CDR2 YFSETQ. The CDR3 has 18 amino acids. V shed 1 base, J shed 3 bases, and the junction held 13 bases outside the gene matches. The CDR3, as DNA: TGCGCCAGCAGCTTGAGTGCGTCTGGCGGGGGGGCGGAAGAGACCCAGTACTTC. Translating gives CASSLSASGGGAEETQYF.

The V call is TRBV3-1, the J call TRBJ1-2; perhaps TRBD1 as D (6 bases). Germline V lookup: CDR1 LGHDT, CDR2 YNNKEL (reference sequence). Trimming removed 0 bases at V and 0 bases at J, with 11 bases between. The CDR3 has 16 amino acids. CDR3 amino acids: CASSQDTGPANYGYTF. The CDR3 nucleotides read TGTGCCAGCAGCCAAGATACAGGGCCAGCTAACTATGGCTACACCTTC.

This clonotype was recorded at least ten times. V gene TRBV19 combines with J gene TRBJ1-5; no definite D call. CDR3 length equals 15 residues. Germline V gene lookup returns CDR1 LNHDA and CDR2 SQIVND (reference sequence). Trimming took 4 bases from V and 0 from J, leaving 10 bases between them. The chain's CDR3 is CASSTAGISNQPQHF. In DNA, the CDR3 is TGTGCCAGTAGTACCGCGGGGATTAGCAATCAGCCCCAGCATTTT. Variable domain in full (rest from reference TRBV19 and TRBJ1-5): DGGITQSPKYLFRKEGQNVTLSCEQNLNHDAMYWYRQDPGQGLRLIYYSQIVNDFQKGDIAEGYSVSREKKESFPLTVTSAQKNPTAFYLCASSTAGISNQPQHFGDGTRLSIL.

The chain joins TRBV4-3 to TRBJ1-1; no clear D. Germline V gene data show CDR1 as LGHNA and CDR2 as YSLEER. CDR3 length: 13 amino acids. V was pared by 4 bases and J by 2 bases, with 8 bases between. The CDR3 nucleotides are TGCGCCAGCAGCCCATCTGTTAACACTGAAGCTTTCTTT. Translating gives CASSPSVNTEAFF.

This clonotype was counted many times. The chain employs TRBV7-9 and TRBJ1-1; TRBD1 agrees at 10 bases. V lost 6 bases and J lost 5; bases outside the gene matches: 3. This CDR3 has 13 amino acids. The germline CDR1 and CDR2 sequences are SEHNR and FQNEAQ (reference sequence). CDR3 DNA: TGTGCCAGCAGGGGACAGGGGATAACTGAAGCTTTCTTT. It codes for CASRGQGITEAFF. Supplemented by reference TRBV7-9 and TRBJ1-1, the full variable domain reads DTGVSQNPRHKITKRGQNVTFRCDPISEHNRLYWYRQTLGQGPEFLTYFQNEAQLEKSRLLSDRFSAERPKGSFSTLEIQRTEQGDSAMYLCASRGQGITEAFFGQGTRLTVV.

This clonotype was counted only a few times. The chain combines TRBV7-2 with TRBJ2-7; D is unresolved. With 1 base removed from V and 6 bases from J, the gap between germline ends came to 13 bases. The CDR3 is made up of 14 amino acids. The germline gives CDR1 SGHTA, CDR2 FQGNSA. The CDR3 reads CASSLDLQAREQYF. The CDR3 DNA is TGTGCCAGCAGCTTAGACCTCCAGGCCCGCGAGCAGTACTTC. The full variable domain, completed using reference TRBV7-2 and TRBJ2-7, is GAGVSQSPSNKVTEKGKDVELRCDPISGHTALYWYRQSLGQGLEFLIYFQGNSAPDKSGLPSDRFSAERTGGSVSTLTIQRTQQEDSAVYLCASSLDLQAREQYFGPGTRLTVT.

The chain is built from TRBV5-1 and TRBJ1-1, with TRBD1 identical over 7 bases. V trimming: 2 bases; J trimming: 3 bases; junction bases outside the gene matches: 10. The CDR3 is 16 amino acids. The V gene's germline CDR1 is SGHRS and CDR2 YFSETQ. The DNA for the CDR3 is TGCGCCAGCAGCTTACTACAGGGGCCACAAGACACTGAAGCTTTCTTT. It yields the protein CASSLLQGPQDTEAFF.

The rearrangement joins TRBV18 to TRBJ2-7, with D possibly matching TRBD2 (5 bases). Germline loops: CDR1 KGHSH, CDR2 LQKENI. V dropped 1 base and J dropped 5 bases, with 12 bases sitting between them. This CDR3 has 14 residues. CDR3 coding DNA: TGTGCCAGCTCACCACATAGGGTCGGGGACGAGCAGTACTTC. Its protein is CASSPHRVGDEQYF.

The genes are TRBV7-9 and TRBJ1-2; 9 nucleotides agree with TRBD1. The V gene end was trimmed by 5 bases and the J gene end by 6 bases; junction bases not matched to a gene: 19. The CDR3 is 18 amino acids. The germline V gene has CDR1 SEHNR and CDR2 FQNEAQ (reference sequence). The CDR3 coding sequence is TGTGCCAGCAGCAAGGGACAGGGAGCCCCCCCAGGGTTGGATGGCTACACCTTC. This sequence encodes CASSKGQGAPPGLDGYTF.

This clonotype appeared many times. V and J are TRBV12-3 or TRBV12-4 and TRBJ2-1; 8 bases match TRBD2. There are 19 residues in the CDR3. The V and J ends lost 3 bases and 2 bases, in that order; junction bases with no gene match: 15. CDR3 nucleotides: TGTGCCAGCAGTTTTCGGGGTTGGCTAGCGGGCGAAACCTACAATGAGCAGTTCTTC. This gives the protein CASSFRGWLAGETYNEQFF.